This T cell receptor (beta chain) stems from a study of T cells in women clearing cervical HPV infection. Study in general: Case blood drawn at lesion detection; control blood after infection cleared.

All participants had a single incident cervical HPV16 infection, and prevalent HPV16 infections were excluded. On this clone itself: Its matching antigen is unknown.

Assay used: immunoSEQ multiplex PCR; TCRdb lists only in-frame clones, some missing. This sample contains roughly 42,000 clones. Study-level findings and limits: Repertoire richness, not evenness, was significantly elevated in CIN3+ cases versus controls.

This TCR was recovered from a woman aged 18 to 75 with a cervical HPV16 infection that either progressed to CIN3+ or cleared (not recorded which). The sequencing input was blood buffy coat.

The part of the CDR3 DNA that was read is TGCAGTCGCCCCGGGACAGGGGCTTACGAG. Its protein product is CSRPGTGAYE. In full, the CDR3 is CSRPGTGAYEQYF. The gene calls are TRBV20-1 and TRBJ2-7; TRBD1 matches at 10 bases. The sequence runs out 3 residues before the end of the CDR3; the remainder is reconstructed from the germline J gene. Germline V CDR1 and CDR2: DFQATT, SNEGSKA (reference sequence). CDR3 length: 13 amino acids. Unmatched junction bases numbered 8, after V lost 8 bases and J lost 4 bases.